The clone carrying this T cell receptor beta chain was seen only a few times. Its cognate antigen is unknown. One entry per CDR3 protein results from TCRdb running MiXCR on the reads. The data contain about 530,000 distinct CDR3 sequences, more than 25% of them seen just once; the ten biggest clones take up roughly an eighth. This entry comes from a study of T cell repertoires in cytomegalovirus infection. This CDR3 region has 13 residues. Trimming at V came to 6 bases and at J to 7 bases, leaving 6 bases not matched to a gene. CDR1 LNHDA and CDR2 SQIVND come from the germline V gene (reference sequence). Points from the study as a whole: Summed frequency of public TCR beta families distinguished CMV carriers with the relevant HLA.

This clonotype was obtained from a human donor in good health (CMV status not recorded). Some clones in this sample may be carry-over from other donors' samples. The gene calls are TRBV19 and TRBJ1-1; the match to TRBD1 covers 9 bases. The source material was PBMCs. CDR3 DNA: TGTGCCAGTAGAATCGGGACAGGGAGTGAAGCTTTCTTT. Translated: CASRIGTGSEAFF.